Detailed here is one TCR beta chain. What it binds is not known. Trimming pared 10 bases from V and 1 base from J, leaving 10 bases between. There are 12 residues in the CDR3. The entry originates in a study of T cell clones after liver transplantation. Study context: TCRbeta sequencing after a pre-transplant mixed lymphocyte reaction identified graft-donor-reactive clones, later tracked in post-transplant blood.

The method was immunoSEQ multiplex PCR; TCRdb's version includes in-frame clones alone and lacks a portion of them. Of approximately 50,000 clones in the sample, 55% to 75% were seen once. Broader study findings: Migration into the graft, not deletion, may explain lost graft donor-reactive T cells.

The chain employs TRBV6-7 and TRBJ1-1, with unresolved D. TRBV6-7 is reported as an ORF; its role is uncertain. Sequenced material: CD4+ T cells from blood, taken 54 months after liver transplant. The source of this sequence is a human patient who received a liver transplant. The graft donor may have given rise to some T cells. The CDR3 nucleotides are TGTGCCACCTGTAAGGCGAACACTGAAGCTTTCTTT. Its protein is CATCKANTEAFF.